This TCR beta chain comes out of a study of primary melanoma T cells and metastatic recurrence (dated by TCRdb to about 2020). Describing the broader study: A total of roughly 210 primary melanomas made up the cohort, all of stage T2 to T4 and more than 1 mm thick. The study examined whether T-cell fraction and T-cell repertoire clonality in primary melanoma tumors predicted patient outcome. The T-cell fraction measured by TCR beta sequencing was compared against progression-free survival as the clinical outcome. Histopathological grading of tumor-infiltrating lymphocytes was compared with the sequencing-derived T-cell fraction. General findings and caveats noted by the study authors: Progression-free survival was reportedly predicted by the tumor T-cell fraction independently of age, mitotic rate, ulceration and thickness. A T-cell fraction greater than 20% appeared to be protective whatever the ulceration status, mitotic rate or nodal disease. The authors presented an effective T-cell-mediated antitumor response in primary melanoma only as a suggestion and not as a demonstrated mechanism. Compared with adding any other histopathological variable to tumor thickness, adding T-cell fraction reportedly produced a bigger improvement in progression-free survival prediction.

The primary melanoma of each patient had been surgically resected and was considered potentially curable but at risk of metastatic recurrence. From a lookup of the germline V gene, CDR1 and CDR2 are KGHSH and LQKENI. V is clipped by 3 bases and J by 0 bases, and the sequence between their germline boundaries is 18 bases long. There are 19 amino acids in the CDR3, from cysteine to phenylalanine inclusive. Left in the record is the CDR3 DNA by itself, 57 bases read in frame from the first base. The library was produced with the immunoSEQ multiplex PCR assay. Primary melanoma tumor tissue underwent high-throughput sequencing of the T-cell receptor beta chain. The authors processed their data as follows. The repertoire analyses covered TCRB CDR3 sharing between samples and the distribution of insertions and deletions. A gradient-boosted model ranked how well the T-cell fraction predicted outcome compared with histopathological variables. Entries here come from immuneACCESS through TCRdb and include only in-frame sequences with V and J called. Some clones fail to appear in such tables; in the studies checked, an unresolved V gene covers under half of the shortfall, and the cause of the remainder is unknown. For V, J and clone size, that table is used; D and trimming come from the DNA. The sample profile shows fewer than 800 clones; less than 90% of them were found once. The ten largest clones add up to 15% to 20% of the sample.

As regards this clone: The specificity of this receptor is unknown. No quality values exist for individual bases; no much larger clone is one base distant.

This clonotype was obtained from a human donor with melanoma. In this chain, TRBV18 is recombined with TRBJ2-6, with TRBD1 tentatively as D gene (7 bases match). The source material was melanoma tumor tissue. The DNA is as follows: TGTGCCAGCTCACCTTTCAGGGGGGTGTCGTTCTCTGGGGCCAACGTCCTGACTTTC. Its translation reads: CASSPFRGVSFSGANVLTF. The full variable domain, completed from the reference TRBV18 and TRBJ2-6 proteins outside the CDR3, reads NAGVMQNPRHLVRRRGQEARLRCSPMKGHSHVYWYRQLPEEGLKFMVYLQKENIIDESGMPKERFSAEFPKEGPSILRIQQVVRGDSAAYFCASSPFRGVSFSGANVLTFGAGSRLTVL.